These 2 T cell receptor beta chains came from one sample sequenced in a study of blood T cells in healthy people across ages. It was with a sample-barcoded 5' primer and a J-beta primer mix that a second PCR of roughly 7 to 11 cycles was run. TCRdb re-derived calls from the 5' RACE reads in MiXCR, one entry per CDR3 protein. The sample contains 1,500,000 or so distinct CDR3 sequences, approximately 60% of which appear only once. Sequencing was performed on blood. The source of these receptors is a man in his late teens or twenties in good health.

V usage is TRBV27 and J usage is TRBJ2-5; a possible D gene is TRBD1 (5 bases). TRBJ2-7 explains the end of the DNA better; the J call may be wrong. This CDR3 is 15 amino acids long. Germline CDR1 and CDR2: MNHEY and SMNVEV (reference sequence). CDR3 protein: CASSFEGAPYYEQYF. The CDR3, as DNA: TGTGCCAGCAGTTTCGAAGGGGCCCCATACTACGAGCAGTACTTC.

The chain is built from TRBV11-2 and TRBJ2-5, with D unresolved. The V end lost 3 bases, the J end lost 4 bases, and 9 bases lay between the germline ends. CDR3 length: 13 residues. Germline CDR1 SGHAT, CDR2 FQNNGV. CDR3 in amino acids: CASSLPGSETQYF. In DNA form, the CDR3 reads TGTGCCAGCAGCTTGCCCGGCTCAGAGACCCAGTACTTC. The whole variable domain, filled in from reference TRBV11-2 and TRBJ2-5, reads EAGVAQSPRYKIIEKRQSVAFWCNPISGHATLYWYQQILGQGPKLLIQFQNNGVVDDSQLPKDRFSAERLKGVDSTLKIQPAKLEDSAVYLCASSLPGSETQYFGPGTRLLVL.